Below are 6 T cell receptor beta chains sequenced from a single sample in a study of T cell changes during pregnancy in multiple sclerosis (dated by TCRdb to 2018 to 2020). Library preparation employed the immunoSEQ multiplex PCR assay. As stored in TCRdb, this immuneACCESS dataset retains in-frame rearrangements with V and J assigned. A fraction of the clones does not appear; measured against another copy, unresolved V genes explain less than half of the discrepancy, and the remainder lacks a known reason. The sample contains around 58,000 clones, about 91% of them found a single time. In total, the top ten clones hold about 0.85% of the sample. The specimen was peripheral blood, collected before pregnancy. All receptors derive from a female donor with multiple sclerosis, enrolled in a pregnancy study.

The rearrangement links TRBV18 to TRBJ2-7, with 7 positions matching TRBD1. The germline V gene encodes CDR1 KGHSH and CDR2 LQKENI. The CDR3 has 14 amino acids. V gave up 6 bases and J gave up 3 bases; unmatched junction bases: 8. CDR3 region: CASSSGQSDYEQYF. CDR3 DNA sequence: TGTGCCAGCTCTTCGGGACAGAGTGACTACGAGCAGTACTTC.

The chain joins TRBV6-5 to TRBJ2-1; weak D call: TRBD2 (7 bases). Trimming removed 5 bases at V and 3 bases at J, with 11 bases between. Germline loops: CDR1 MNHEY, CDR2 SVGAGI. The CDR3 is made up of 14 amino acids. CDR3 sequence reads: CASSLGGRYNEQFF. The CDR3 coding sequence is TGTGCCAGCAGTCTGGGGGGGCGCTACAATGAGCAGTTCTTC.

A note on this clone: The junction shows a germline mismatch at one end, possibly a read error. The chain has TRBV6-1 and TRBJ2-7, with 7 positions matching TRBD2. The V gene's germline CDR1 is MNHNS and CDR2 SASEGT. The CDR3 extends over 13 amino acids. The CDR3 DNA sequence: TGTGCCAGCAGGGCTAGCGGATCCTACGAGCAGTATTTC. The encoded protein is CASRASGSYEQYF.

This rearrangement joins TRBV4-3 to TRBJ1-1; TRBD1 matches at 7 bases. V was pared by 1 base and J by 10 bases, with 9 bases of the junction left unmatched. The germline CDR1 and CDR2 sequences are LGHNA and YSLEER. There are 14 residues in the CDR3. Written as DNA, the CDR3 is TGCGCCAGCAGCCAAGGGCAGGGGGAGATTGGAGCTTTCTTT. This encodes CASSQGQGEIGAFF.

The chain joins TRBV6-5 to TRBJ1-2; TRBD1 aligns across 7 bases. The length of the CDR3 is 14 residues. V trimming: 6 bases; J trimming: 5 bases; junction bases outside the gene matches: 9. Germline CDR1 is MNHEY and CDR2 is SVGAGI. CDR3 DNA: TGTGCCAGCAGGGACCCGGGACAGCAATATGGCTACACCTTC. Encoded protein: CASRDPGQQYGYTF.

This clone was observed a handful of times. The chain uses TRBV7-9 and TRBJ1-1; a possible D gene is TRBD1 (5 bases). Germline V CDR1 and CDR2: SEHNR, FQNEAQ (reference sequence). The CDR3 extends over 15 amino acids. The V and J ends lost 5 bases and 5 bases respectively, with 18 bases between them. The CDR3 reads CASSTPLGVGTEAFF. For the CDR3, the DNA is TGTGCCAGCAGCACCCCGTTAGGGGTGGGGACTGAAGCTTTCTTT.